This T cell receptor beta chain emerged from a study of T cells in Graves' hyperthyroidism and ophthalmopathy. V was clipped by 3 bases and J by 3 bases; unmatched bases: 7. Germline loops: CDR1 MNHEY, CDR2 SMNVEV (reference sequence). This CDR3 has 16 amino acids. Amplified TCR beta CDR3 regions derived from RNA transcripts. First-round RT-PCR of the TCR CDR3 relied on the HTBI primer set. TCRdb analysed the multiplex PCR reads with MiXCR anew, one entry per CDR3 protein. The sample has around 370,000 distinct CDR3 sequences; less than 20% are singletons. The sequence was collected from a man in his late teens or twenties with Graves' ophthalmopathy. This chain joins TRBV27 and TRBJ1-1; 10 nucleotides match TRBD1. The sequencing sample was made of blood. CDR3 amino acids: CASSFGGGTGDTEAFF. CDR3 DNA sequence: TGTGCCAGCAGTTTCGGGGGAGGGACAGGGGACACTGAAGCTTTCTTT.